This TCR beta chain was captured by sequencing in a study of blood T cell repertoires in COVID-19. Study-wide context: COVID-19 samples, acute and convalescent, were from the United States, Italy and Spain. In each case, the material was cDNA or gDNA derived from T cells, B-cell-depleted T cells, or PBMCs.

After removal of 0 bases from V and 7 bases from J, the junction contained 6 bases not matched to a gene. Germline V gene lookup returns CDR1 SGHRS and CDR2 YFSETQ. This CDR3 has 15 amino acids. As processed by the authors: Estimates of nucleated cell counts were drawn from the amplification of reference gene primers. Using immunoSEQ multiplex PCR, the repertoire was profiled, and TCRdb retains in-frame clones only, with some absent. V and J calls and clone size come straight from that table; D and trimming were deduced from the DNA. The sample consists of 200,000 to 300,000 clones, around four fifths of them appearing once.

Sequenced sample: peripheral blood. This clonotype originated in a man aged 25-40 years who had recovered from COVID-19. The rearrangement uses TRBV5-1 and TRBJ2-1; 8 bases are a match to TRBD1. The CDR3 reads CASSLGTGLKNEQFF. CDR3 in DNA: TGCGCCAGCAGCTTGGGGACAGGGCTCAAGAATGAGCAGTTCTTC.